The clone carrying this T cell receptor beta chain came up a few times. The target antigen is unknown. At deep level, the assay was performed. Measured with immunoSEQ multiplex PCR; TCRdb has only the in-frame clones, and not every one. The table has about a million clones, less than 85% seen once; the top ten hold about 1.5%. CD4+ cell separation produced CD45RA+ naive and CD45RA-negative memory subsets. These data belong to a study of shared clonotypes between healthy human individuals. The study, taken as a whole, reports: In contrast to clonotypes shared by all four donors, non-shared clonotypes had lower generation probabilities.

CDR3 length: 15 amino acids. Per germline, CDR1 SGHRS and CDR2 YFSETQ. Deletions cut 4 bases from V and 2 bases from J, with 16 bases between. The genes are TRBV5-1 and TRBJ2-7; the D is unclear. The source is a man aged 18 to 30 in good health. Sample: memory CD4+ T cells sorted from blood. Subset denoted: CD45RA-negative fraction. For the CDR3, the DNA is TGCGCCAGCAGCCCCTCCTTAATTGGTGCCTACGAGCAGTACTTC. Translation gives CASSPSLIGAYEQYF.